This is a list of T cell receptor beta chains from one sample in a study of CD8+CD57+ T cells in acquired aplastic anemia. TCRdb recomputed calls from the reads with MiXCR, one row per CDR3 protein. The data contain about 190,000 distinct CDR3 sequences, 64% of them seen just once; the ten biggest clones take up around 46%. Sequenced material: sorted CD4+, CD8+, or CD8+CD57+ T cells (not recorded which) from PBMCs. The receptors stem from a human donor with severe aplastic anemia or a healthy control (not recorded which). Both conserved end residues are part of each CDR3. The order of the fields is CDR3 DNA, CDR3 protein, J gene, D gene, clone size, V gene. A D gene is named only where the DNA matches it firmly. Rows may omit the clone size; those that give it use once, few, many or a size class.

TGTGCCAGCAGTTCAACAGGGAACAATCAGCCCCAGCATTTT CASSSTGNNQPQHF TRBJ1-5 . . TRBV2
TGTGCCACCAGCAGAGATCGGGGGACTTCACCCCTCCACTTT CATSRDRGTSPLHF TRBJ1-6 . . TRBV15
TGTGCCAGTAGTATAGCAGCACCTGGGGCCAACGTCCTGACTTTC CASSIAAPGANVLTF TRBJ2-6 . . TRBV19
TGTGCCAGCGGGTCAAGCGGGGGAACCTACGAGCAGTACTTC CASGSSGGTYEQYF TRBJ2-7 TRBD2 few TRBV7-8
TGTGCCAGCAGTGTCGGCAAGACGAACACCGGGGAGCTGTTTTTT CASSVGKTNTGELFF TRBJ2-2 . . TRBV2
TGTGCCAGCAGCAACGGACCTCCGGGAGAGCAGTACTTC CASSNGPPGEQYF TRBJ2-7 . . TRBV7-3
TGTGCCAGCAGTGAAAAGCTGAGCACAGATACGCAGTATTTT CASSEKLSTDTQYF TRBJ2-3 . . TRBV2
TGTGCCAGCAGGGACACCTATGGCTACACCTTC CASRDTYGYTF TRBJ1-2 . . TRBV2
TGCAGTGCTATTTCGGTGGATCTCTCCTACGAGCAGTACTTC CSAISVDLSYEQYF TRBJ2-7 . many TRBV20-1
TGTGCCAGTAGTACAGGACGGGGTTATCAGCCCCAGCATTTT CASSTGRGYQPQHF TRBJ1-5 . . TRBV19
TGTGCCAGCAGCCAAGGGTCGGGTGGTGAGCAGTACTTC CASSQGSGGEQYF TRBJ2-7 . . TRBV7-3
TGTGCCAGCAGTGAATGGACTGTTACTGGGGCCAACGTCCTGACTTTC CASSEWTVTGANVLTF TRBJ2-6 . many TRBV2
TGTGCCAGCAGCTTACAGGGGGCCGGGCCCAAAAACATTCAGTACTTC CASSLQGAGPKNIQYF TRBJ2-4 TRBD1 once TRBV7-8
TGCGCCAGCAGGCTGGACGGCTCCTACGAGCAGTACTTC CASRLDGSYEQYF TRBJ2-7 . . TRBV5-1
TGCAGCGTTGGGGGGGTTATCGGGACAAACTATGGCTACACCTTC CSVGGVIGTNYGYTF TRBJ1-2 . few TRBV29-1
TGTGCCAGCACCACTGAGGGGGTGAACACTGAAGCTTTCTTT CASTTEGVNTEAFF TRBJ1-1 . . TRBV25-1
TGCAGTGCTAGTCATTCCCCAGCCTACGAGCAGTACTTC CSASHSPAYEQYF TRBJ2-7 . . TRBV20-1